Following are 32 T cell receptor beta chains from one sample sequenced in a study of cytomegalovirus exposure and HLA in healthy donors. The study ran its PCR with 60 Vbeta and 13 Jbeta primers. Only in-frame clones appear in the TCRdb table, and some are missing; sequencing was by immunoSEQ multiplex PCR. The table shows about 89,000 clones, with about 80% occurring only once. Sequenced input: PBMCs. The receptors originated from a male donor in good health and CMV-seronegative.

This rearrangement joins TRBV5-6 to TRBJ2-5, with 7 bases identical to TRBD1. The CDR3 sequence is 13 residues long. CDR1 SGHDT and CDR2 YYEEEE come from the germline V gene. With V trimmed by 5 bases and J by 5 bases, 6 bases remained unmatched. CDR3 nucleotides: TGTGCCAGCAGATCACAGGGGCGGGAGACCCAGTACTTC. Residues: CASRSQGRETQYF.

This clone was seen more than once but under ten times. V is TRBV5-8 and J is TRBJ2-7; possibly TRBD1 for D (6 bases). Between the trimmed V and J ends, which lost 4 bases and 4 bases, there was a span of 12 bases. CDR3 length: 13 amino acids. CDR1 and CDR2 from the germline V gene are SGHTS and YDEGEE. The CDR3 region has the DNA TGTGCCAGCAGCAGGGACACCTATTACGAGCAGTACTTC. Its translation: CASSRDTYYEQYF.

This rearrangement joins TRBV9 to TRBJ2-7, with D perhaps matching TRBD1 (6 bases). Germline lookup yields CDR1 SGDLS and CDR2 YYNGEE. Trimming shortened V by 2 bases and J by 1 base, and 13 bases separated the two germline ends. This CDR3 spans 15 amino acids. CDR3 sequence: CASSVLPGQSYEQYF. For the CDR3, the DNA is TGTGCCAGCAGCGTCCTTCCGGGACAATCCTACGAGCAGTACTTC.

This clone was picked up a small number of times. The V and J genes are TRBV5-6 and TRBJ1-2; D is perhaps TRBD1 (6 bases). Trimming shortened V by 4 bases and J by 2 bases, and 12 bases separated the two germline ends. Germline V gene data show CDR1 as SGHDT and CDR2 as YYEEEE. The CDR3 has 14 amino acids. The CDR3 region has the DNA TGTGCCAGCAGCGAGGGGGGGCGCAACTATGGCTACACCTTC. Its protein product is CASSEGGRNYGYTF.

The chain employs TRBV27 and TRBJ2-2; no reliable D call. Germline V gene lookup returns CDR1 MNHEY and CDR2 SMNVEV (reference sequence). The CDR3 totals 14 residues. Trimming pared 5 bases from V and 5 bases from J, leaving 12 bases between. CDR3 bases: TGTGCCAGCAGTATCCTGAAGGAGACCGGGGAGCTGTTTTTT. It is translated as CASSILKETGELFF.

This chain connects TRBV7-9 to TRBJ1-1; no clear D gene. CDR3 size: 12 residues. The germline gives CDR1 SEHNR, CDR2 FQNEAQ (reference sequence). Trimming cost V 2 bases and J 9 bases, with 10 bases left between them. CDR3 protein: CASSLSAGKAFF. For the CDR3, the DNA is TGTGCCAGCAGCTTAAGTGCGGGGAAAGCTTTCTTT.

CDR3 amino acids: CASSLAGGSGANVLTF. CDR3 in DNA: TGCGCCAGCAGCTTGGCCGGGGGATCTGGGGCCAACGTCCTGACTTTC. V gene TRBV5-1 combines with J gene TRBJ2-6; possibly TRBD2 for D (6 bases). The V end lost 0 bases, the J end lost 1 base, and 8 bases lay between the germline ends. Germline values: CDR1 SGHRS, CDR2 YFSETQ. The CDR3 runs to 16 residues.

The CDR3 DNA is TGCGCCAGCAGCAGCGGGGGATTCACAGATACGCAGTATTTT. Amino acids: CASSSGGFTDTQYF. The chain uses TRBV5-1 and TRBJ2-3; 8 bases agree with TRBD2. The CDR3 spans 14 residues. Germline V gene data show CDR1 as SGHRS and CDR2 as YFSETQ. The J segment lost 2 bases and the V segment lost 4 bases, leaving 3 bases of the junction unmatched.

The chain is built from TRBV14 and TRBJ2-7; a weak D match, TRBD1 (5 bases). Trimming took off 4 bases at V and 1 base at J, with 11 bases between the two ends. The CDR3 contains 14 residues. CDR1 and CDR2 (germline): SGHDN, FVKESK. This chain's CDR3 is CASSLRGGSYEQYF. Written as DNA, the CDR3 is TGTGCCAGCAGCCTTAGGGGTGGGTCCTACGAGCAGTACTTC.

The chain recombines TRBV7-9 with TRBJ1-4; tentatively, D is TRBD1 (6 bases). Trimming stripped 3 bases from V and 7 bases from J, with 15 bases between. The germline V gene has CDR1 SEHNR and CDR2 FQNEAQ (reference sequence). The CDR3 has 15 amino acids. The CDR3 DNA reads TGTGCCAGCAGCTTTTCGGGAGGGGGGAGTGAAAAACTGTTTTTT. Translated, it gives CASSFSGGGSEKLFF.

This chain links TRBV10-3 with TRBJ1-6; possibly TRBD1 for D (6 bases). Germline CDR1 reads ENHRY; CDR2 reads SYGVKD. This CDR3 is built from 14 residues. V was trimmed by 3 bases and J by 8 bases, leaving 11 bases between them. Here the CDR3 DNA reads TGTGCCATCAGTGAAAGGGGGATCGATTCACCCCTCCACTTT. It encodes CAISERGIDSPLHF.

This chain uses TRBV4-1 with TRBJ1-1; the D is unclear. The V end lost 1 base, the J end lost 5 bases, and 20 bases lay between the germline ends. CDR1 and CDR2 (germline): MGHRA, YSYEKL. The CDR3 runs 17 residues. The CDR3, as DNA: TGCGCCAGCAGCCAAGCGCTCCCGGGGTTCGGGCGGACTGAAGCTTTCTTT. It specifies CASSQALPGFGRTEAFF.

The rearrangement uses TRBV9 and TRBJ2-3; 8 nucleotides align to TRBD2. V was clipped by 6 bases and J by 5 bases; unmatched bases: 8. The CDR3 is made up of 14 amino acids. Per germline, CDR1 SGDLS and CDR2 YYNGEE. CDR3 residues: CASTTTGGLDTQYF. Written as DNA, the CDR3 is TGTGCCAGCACCACGACGGGGGGGCTAGATACGCAGTATTTT.

The CDR3 DNA reads TGTGCCAGCAGTTTTCAGACTAGATCCACAGATACGCAGTATTTT. Residues: CASSFQTRSTDTQYF. V usage is TRBV6-1 and J usage is TRBJ2-3, with D tentatively TRBD2 (6 bases). The CDR3 is 15 amino acids. Between the trimmed V and J ends, which lost 5 bases and 2 bases, there was a span of 14 bases. CDR1 MNHNS and CDR2 SASEGT come from the germline V gene.

The chain employs TRBV28 and TRBJ1-2; 7 bases fit TRBD1. This CDR3 contains 12 residues. Trimming cost V 10 bases and J 4 bases; bases outside gene matches: 6. Germline loops: CDR1 MDHEN, CDR2 SYDVKM. The CDR3 DNA is TGTGCCACCTCAGGGGGGCCCTATGGCTACACCTTC. Residues: CATSGGPYGYTF.

The rearrangement uses TRBV5-1 and TRBJ2-2; 8 bases fit TRBD2. The CDR3 contains 14 residues. Germline loops: CDR1 SGHRS, CDR2 YFSETQ. Losses at the gene ends were 5 bases for V and 4 bases for J; bases not matched to a gene: 4. In DNA form, the CDR3 reads TGCGCCAGCAGGCCAGCGGGAGTCACCGGGGAGCTGTTTTTT. Translated, it gives CASRPAGVTGELFF.

This chain links TRBV5-1 with TRBJ1-2; D gene uncertain. V lost 1 base and J lost 4, with 17 bases in between. Germline assignment: CDR1 SGHRS and CDR2 YFSETQ. The CDR3 extends over 16 amino acids. DNA of the CDR3: TGCGCCAGCAGCTTGCGGAGTGAAATTGGCGTCTATGGCTACACCTTC. Protein product: CASSLRSEIGVYGYTF.

V gene TRBV2 combines with J gene TRBJ2-5; 12 bases match TRBD1. With the DNA end fitting TRBJ2-7 better, the J assignment may be wrong. This CDR3 has 16 residues. Germline V lookup: CDR1 SNHLY, CDR2 FYNNEI. In DNA, the CDR3 is TGTGCCAGCAGCAGAGAGGGACAGGGGGCGATCTCCGAGCAGTACTTC. Protein: CASSREGQGAISEQYF.

V and J are TRBV5-6 and TRBJ2-1; D possibly corresponds to TRBD2 (5 bases). Germline lookup yields CDR1 SGHDT and CDR2 YYEEEE. The length of the CDR3 is 13 residues. Trimming stripped 3 bases from V and 1 base from J, with 5 bases between. This CDR3 is CASSSGSYNEQFF. The CDR3 nucleotides read TGTGCCAGCAGCTCGGGATCCTACAATGAGCAGTTCTTC.

This chain joins TRBV28 and TRBJ1-4, with 7 bases lining up with TRBD1. CDR3 length equals 14 residues. V lost 6 bases to trimming and J lost 8 bases; unmatched junction nucleotides: 9. Germline values: CDR1 MDHEN, CDR2 SYDVKM. Here the CDR3 reads CASSFTGVNEKLFF. CDR3 nucleotides: TGTGCCAGCAGCTTTACAGGGGTTAACGAAAAACTGTTTTTT.

The V and J genes are TRBV4-3 and TRBJ2-1; D unclear. This CDR3 has 13 amino acids. Trimming shortened V by 3 bases and J by 7 bases, and 10 bases separated the two germline ends. In germline, CDR1 is LGHNA, CDR2 YSLEER. CDR3 loop: CASSQELRNEQFF. CDR3 DNA sequence: TGCGCCAGCAGCCAGGAGCTCCGAAATGAGCAGTTCTTC.

This clone was seen only a few times. The J gene is TRBJ2-1, the V gene TRBV7-2; D unresolved. The CDR3 loop spans 13 amino acids. The germline V gene has CDR1 SGHTA and CDR2 FQGNSA. With 1 base removed from V and 6 bases from J, the gap between germline ends came to 7 bases. CDR3 in amino acids: CASSLGVLNEQFF. CDR3 nucleotides: TGTGCCAGCAGCTTAGGAGTACTCAATGAGCAGTTCTTC.

This sequence joins TRBV11-3 and TRBJ2-1; TRBD2 matches at 11 bases. The germline gives CDR1 SGHNT, CDR2 YENEEA. The V gene end was trimmed by 5 bases and the J gene end by 0 bases; junction bases not matched to a gene: 12. CDR3 length equals 19 residues. CDR3 protein: CASSPRGLADSSSYNEQFF. CDR3 bases: TGTGCCAGCAGCCCAAGGGGACTAGCGGATTCGAGCTCCTACAATGAGCAGTTCTTC. The variable domain in full, with the rest retrieved from reference TRBV11-3 and TRBJ2-1, is EAGVVQSPRYKIIEKKQPVAFWCNPISGHNTLYWYLQNLGQGPELLIRYENEEAVDDSQLPKDRFSAERLKGVDSTLKIQPAELGDSAVYLCASSPRGLADSSSYNEQFFGPGTRLTVL.

J is TRBJ1-2 and V is TRBV27; 9 bases map to TRBD1. V was clipped by 1 base and J by 4 bases; unmatched bases: 16. Looked up from germline, CDR1 is MNHEY and CDR2 is SMNVEV (reference sequence). CDR3 length: 19 amino acids. In DNA, the CDR3 is TGTGCCAGCAGTTTATACGGGAACCAAGGGACAGGGTATTTCTATGGCTACACCTTC. It encodes CASSLYGNQGTGYFYGYTF.

The CDR3 loop reads CASSVGSGTAYEQYF. CDR3 nucleotide sequence: TGTGCCAGCAGCGTAGGCTCCGGGACAGCCTACGAGCAGTACTTC. The chain has TRBV9 and TRBJ2-7; 7 nucleotides align to TRBD1. V shed 0 bases, J shed 2 bases, and the junction held 5 bases outside the gene matches. There are 15 residues in the CDR3. Germline V gives CDR1 SGDLS, CDR2 YYNGEE.

The chain has TRBV28 and TRBJ1-2; 12 positions agree with TRBD1. CDR1 MDHEN and CDR2 SYDVKM come from the germline V gene. This CDR3 has 15 amino acids. V was clipped by 6 bases and J by 6 bases; unmatched bases: 8. CDR3 in amino acids: CASRKPGQGANGYTF. In DNA, the CDR3 is TGTGCCAGCAGAAAACCGGGACAGGGGGCGAATGGCTACACCTTC.

Only one count was recorded for this clone. The chain links TRBV2 to TRBJ1-1, with TRBD1 matching over 8 bases. V was clipped by 7 bases and J by 5 bases; unmatched bases: 9. The CDR3 length is 14 residues. The germline CDR1 and CDR2 sequences are SNHLY and FYNNEI. CDR3 in amino acids: CASTLTGAGTEAFF. As DNA, the CDR3 is TGTGCCAGCACGTTGACAGGGGCGGGAACTGAAGCTTTCTTT.

The V and J genes are TRBV11-2 and TRBJ1-2; 9 bases fit TRBD1. The CDR3 loop spans 13 amino acids. The germline V gene encodes CDR1 SGHAT and CDR2 FQNNGV. The trim removed 5 bases at V and 7 bases at J, leaving 5 bases unmatched. Written as DNA, the CDR3 is TGTGCCAGCAGCCAACAGGGGGCGGGTGGCTACACCTTC. As protein: CASSQQGAGGYTF.

The rearrangement joins TRBV10-1 to TRBJ2-3, with 10 bases fitting TRBD2. The germline V gene has CDR1 WNHNN and CDR2 SYGVQD (reference sequence). The CDR3 is made up of 15 amino acids. The trim removed 4 bases at V and 2 bases at J, leaving 3 bases unmatched. CDR3 DNA: TGCGCCAGCAGTGGTACTAGCGGGAACACAGATACGCAGTATTTT. Its protein product is CASSGTSGNTDTQYF.

The chain links TRBV30 to TRBJ1-4; TRBD1 matches at 11 bases. From germline, CDR1 is GTSNPN and CDR2 SVGIG (reference sequence). J lost 7 bases, V lost 2 bases, and 3 bases had no gene match. The CDR3 sequence is 14 residues long. Here the CDR3 DNA reads TGTGCCTGGAGTAGGGACAGGGGGTCTGAAAAACTGTTTTTT. It translates to CAWSRDRGSEKLFF.

The chain has TRBV9 and TRBJ2-7; D is uncertain. Trimming took off 1 base at V and 3 bases at J, with 11 bases between the two ends. This CDR3 region has 14 residues. From germline, CDR1 is SGDLS and CDR2 YYNGEE. The CDR3 region has the DNA TGTGCCAGCAGCGTAACAGCACAATACTACGAGCAGTACTTC. Its protein is CASSVTAQYYEQYF.

The V and J genes are TRBV7-2 and TRBJ1-5; D gene unclear. The CDR3 consists of 16 residues. Trimming left V 2 bases short and J 0 bases short, with 11 bases between. CDR1 SGHTA and CDR2 FQGNSA come from the germline V gene. The CDR3 coding sequence is TGTGCCAGCAGCTTATATTCGCCGGTTAGCAATCAGCCCCAGCATTTT. Amino acids: CASSLYSPVSNQPQHF.